The present TCR beta chain was sequenced within a study of OX40 agonist ivuxolimab in advanced cancers. Background on the whole study: Ivuxolimab was a fully human IgG2 agonistic monoclonal antibody targeting the costimulatory receptor OX40 (CD134). Intravenous ivuxolimab was administered to patients every 2 weeks at six dose levels: 0.01, 0.1, 0.3, 1.5, 3 and 10 mg/kg. Of the approximately 50 dose-escalation patients, hepatocellular carcinoma was present in approximately 20, melanoma in some 15, renal cell carcinoma in 9 and head and neck cancer in 9. In the dose-escalation cohort, approximately 80% of patients were male, and the mean age was roughly 60 years with a range of roughly 23 to 79. Patients were allowed to have had prior anti-PD-1, anti-PD-L1 or anti-CTLA-4 therapy, and 30% to 50% of the dose-escalation patients had previously received checkpoint inhibitors. Partial responses were achieved by three dose-escalation patients, of whom one had hepatocellular carcinoma and two had cutaneous melanoma. The purpose of peripheral TCRbeta sequencing was to test whether ivuxolimab changed TCR sequence diversity and led to clonal T-cell expansion. The paper covers the monotherapy dose-escalation part of the phase I ivuxolimab trial, which included N ≈ 50 patients.

V was cut back by 2 bases and J by 2 bases, leaving a gap of 1 base between them. Via the germline V gene (reference sequence), CDR1 is SGHNT and CDR2 YYREEE. The CDR3, from cysteine to phenylalanine, totals 11 residues. The entry retains the CDR3 DNA only, 33 bases that are in frame from base 1. Patients with a history of autoimmune disease or receiving systemic immunosuppression were excluded from the trial. In every dose cohort, peripheral blood was drawn for TCR sequencing at baseline, cycle 4 day 1, and cycle 7 day 1. The samples were taken from a phase I, first-in-human, multicenter, open-label dose-escalation trial of ivuxolimab. Adults with locally advanced or metastatic melanoma, renal cell carcinoma, hepatocellular carcinoma or head and neck squamous cell carcinoma were enrolled in the trial. Before TCR sequencing, CD4+ and CD8+ T cells were separately sorted from peripheral blood. Genomic DNA was extracted from sorted cells for sequencing of the TCRbeta CDR3 region. The immunoSEQ Assay was used for sequencing of TCRbeta CDR3 regions. Here the immuneACCESS table is served through TCRdb, limited to in-frame sequences with V and J called. Missing clones are a known gap in these copies; in checked studies unresolved V genes cover under half, and the rest lacks a known reason. Recorded for this sample are some 96,000 clones; roughly four fifths of them occurred a single time. Of the sample, approximately 1.5% is held by the ten largest clones.

This clone has only one observation. Its antigen is currently not known. No quality values exist for individual bases; no much larger clone is one base distant. Findings and caveats that apply to the study as a whole: At doses of 0.1 to 3.0 mg/kg, clonal expansion of both CD4+ and CD8+ blood T cells was observed from baseline to week 6. Low levels of normalized T-cell clonal expansion were also seen in some patients who did not respond. The antigen specificity of the clonally expanded peripheral T cells was not determined. After ivuxolimab, expanded clones were on average more numerous among CD8+ T cells than among CD4+ T cells. In the 0.1-3.0 mg/kg groups, partial responders had among the lowest normalized peripheral clonal expansion, particularly in CD8+ T cells.

The sequence links TRBV5-4 to TRBJ1-1, with the D segment identity uncertain. This TCR was recovered from an adult with an advanced solid tumor such as melanoma, head and neck, liver or kidney cancer. The specimen was CD4+ or CD8+ T cells sorted from blood, collected in a trial of the OX40 agonist ivuxolimab. The DNA sequence is as follows: TGTGCCAGCAGCTTTAACACTGAAGCTTTCTTT. Its protein is CASSFNTEAFF.